The 17 T cell receptor beta chains in this list originate from one sample, sequenced in a study of STAT5B mutations in CD4+ large granular lymphocyte leukemia. The method was immunoSEQ multiplex PCR; TCRdb's version includes in-frame clones alone and lacks a portion of them. Counted here are just under 4,000 clones, about 76% occurring once; the ten biggest clones make up 75%. Sequencing was performed on PBMCs. Every receptor here comes from a man aged 60 to 75 with CD4+ T-cell large granular lymphocyte leukemia.

The chain is built from TRBV5-5 and TRBJ2-3, with D tentatively TRBD2 (5 bases). CDR3 length equals 14 residues. The germline CDR1 and CDR2 sequences are SGHKS and YYEKEE (reference sequence). Trimming stripped 2 bases from V and 6 bases from J, with 13 bases between. CDR3 sequence reads: CASSFRLAADTQYF. DNA of the CDR3: TGTGCCAGCAGCTTCAGGCTAGCAGCCGATACGCAGTATTTT.

The rearrangement joins TRBV5-6 to TRBJ1-3; no reliable D call. Germline V CDR1 and CDR2: SGHDT, YYEEEE. Trimming removed 0 bases from V and 0 bases from J, with 10 bases in between. The CDR3 has 16 residues. This chain's CDR3 is CASSLVGSSSGNTIYF. The CDR3 region has the DNA TGTGCCAGCAGCTTGGTAGGGAGTAGCTCTGGAAACACCATATATTTT. Looking up the rest from reference TRBV5-6 and TRBJ1-3 gives the full variable domain: DAGVTQSPTHLIKTRGQQVTLRCSPKSGHDTVSWYQQALGQGPQFIFQYYEEEERQRGNFPDRFSGHQFPNYSSELNVNALLLGDSALYLCASSLVGSSSGNTIYFGEGSWLTVV.

Only one count was recorded for this clone. The germline gene is not matched at one end of the junction; a read error may be the cause. The gene calls are TRBV5-6 and TRBJ1-3; no reliable D call. Germline CDR1 SGHDT, CDR2 YYEEEE. This CDR3 is built from 11 residues. CDR3 protein: CASSLGLQVTF. Here the CDR3 DNA reads TGTGCCAGCAGCTTGGGACTCCAAGTAACCTTT.

This rearrangement joins TRBV13 to TRBJ2-7, with D maybe TRBD2 (5 bases). The V gene's germline CDR1 is PRHDT and CDR2 FYEKMQ (reference sequence). This CDR3 contains 16 residues. The V gene lost 4 bases and the J gene lost 5 bases, with 21 bases spanning the gap. Here the CDR3 DNA reads TGTGCCAGCAGCTACCGCGGGTCGAGGGATCTCCACGAGCAGTACTTC. Its translation is CASSYRGSRDLHEQYF.

This clone was picked up a small number of times. The chain couples TRBV10-1 to TRBJ2-1, with D possibly being TRBD1 or TRBD2 (5 bases each). Trimming left V 5 bases short and J 2 bases short, with 16 bases between. This CDR3 has 16 residues. CDR1 is WNHNN and CDR2 is SYGVQD in the germline V gene (reference sequence). Here the CDR3 DNA reads TGCGCCAGCAGTTCCCTGGCAGGGACCCCCTACAATGAGCAGTTCTTC. Protein: CASSSLAGTPYNEQFF.

The chain carries TRBV10-3 and TRBJ2-3; TRBD2 matches 11 bases. Losses at the gene ends were 10 bases for V and 5 bases for J; bases not matched to a gene: 8. The CDR3 has 14 amino acids. Germline V CDR1 and CDR2: ENHRY, SYGVKD. CDR3 in DNA: TGTGCCACCGCCGGCACTAGCGGGGGAGATACGCAGTATTTT. The encoded protein is CATAGTSGGDTQYF.

This clone was observed a single time. The DNA for the CDR3 is TGTGCCAGCGGGGAGGGGGGGCTTTACAATGAGCAGTTCTTC. Translating gives CASGEGGLYNEQFF. The V and J genes are TRBV7-9 and TRBJ2-1; maybe TRBD2 (7 bases). V was pared by 8 bases and J by 4 bases, with 15 bases between. This CDR3 spans 14 amino acids. Germline V CDR1 and CDR2: SEHNR, FQNEAQ (reference sequence).

The V call is TRBV19, the J call TRBJ2-2; D not certain. V was pared by 6 bases and J by 5 bases, with 16 bases between. The V gene's germline CDR1 is LNHDA and CDR2 SQIVND (reference sequence). CDR3 length: 15 amino acids. The CDR3 here is CASRDGPQLTGELFF. The CDR3 DNA reads as TGTGCCAGTAGGGACGGACCCCAGCTGACCGGGGAGCTGTTTTTT.

This clone qualifies as medium-sized. The chain couples TRBV7-9 to TRBJ1-2; D uncertain. The germline V and J ends were trimmed by 5 bases and 8 bases, with 12 bases remaining between them. Germline assignment: CDR1 SEHNR and CDR2 FQNEAQ (reference sequence). This CDR3 has 12 amino acids. The CDR3 loop is CASSEGGEGYTF. The DNA of the CDR3 is TGTGCCAGCAGCGAGGGCGGGGAAGGCTACACCTTC.

This clone was seen just once. The CDR3: CASSQERLAGGREQFF. The CDR3, as DNA: TGCGCCAGCAGCCAAGAACGACTAGCGGGGGGGCGGGAGCAGTTCTTC. V and J are TRBV4-1 and TRBJ2-1, with 14 bases that match TRBD2. The V gene end was trimmed by 0 bases and the J gene end by 10 bases; junction bases not matched to a gene: 5. There are 16 residues in the CDR3. Germline CDR1 is MGHRA and CDR2 is YSYEKL.

The V call is TRBV6-5, the J call TRBJ1-2, with 8 bases matching TRBD1. The CDR3 covers 16 residues. The trim removed 2 bases at V and 6 bases at J, leaving 11 bases unmatched. The germline V gene has CDR1 MNHEY and CDR2 SVGAGI. The CDR3 spells CASSYGTGGPHDGYTF. In DNA, the CDR3 is TGTGCCAGCAGTTACGGTACAGGGGGACCACACGATGGCTACACCTTC.

The chain couples TRBV27 to TRBJ2-2; 9 positions match TRBD1. Germline CDR1 reads MNHEY; CDR2 reads SMNVEV (reference sequence). The CDR3 is 16 residues long. With V trimmed by 8 bases and J by 3 bases, 10 bases remained unmatched. In nucleotides, the CDR3 is TGTGCCAGCTCAGACAGGGGGTTGATGGACACCGGGGAGCTGTTTTTT. It specifies CASSDRGLMDTGELFF.

Comment on this clone: The same CDR3 can be traced to other DNA sequences in this sample. The chain has TRBV6-1 and TRBJ2-7; 9 bases line up with TRBD2. V gave up 8 bases and J gave up 2 bases; unmatched junction bases: 4. The CDR3 loop spans 13 amino acids. The germline gives CDR1 MNHNS, CDR2 SASEGT. The CDR3 DNA sequence: TGTGCCAGCGGTAGCGGGGGAGCCTACGAGCAGTACTTC. This encodes CASGSGGAYEQYF.

V gene TRBV7-6 combines with J gene TRBJ2-1; TRBD1 aligns across 8 bases. CDR1 SGHVS and CDR2 FNYEAQ come from the germline V gene. CDR3 length: 18 residues. Trimming cost V 1 base and J 2 bases; bases outside gene matches: 10. The CDR3 loop reads CASSLGQQGVIPYNEQFF. In nucleotides, the CDR3 is TGTGCCAGCAGCTTAGGTCAACAGGGGGTGATACCCTACAATGAGCAGTTCTTC.

The rearrangement links TRBV12-5 to TRBJ2-4; TRBD1 matches at 9 bases. This CDR3 spans 20 amino acids. V gave up 1 base and J gave up 1 base; unmatched junction bases: 14. From germline, CDR1 is LGHNT and CDR2 FRNRAP. The CDR3 region has the DNA TGTGCTAGTGGTTTGGCCTCCGGGACAGGGCTCACTGTGGCCAAAAACATTCAGTACTTC. Its translation is CASGLASGTGLTVAKNIQYF.

This chain uses TRBV19 with TRBJ2-2; D is undetermined. The CDR3 runs to 15 residues. Germline V CDR1 and CDR2: LNHDA, SQIVND (reference sequence). V lost 2 bases and J lost 2, with 9 bases in between. The CDR3 DNA sequence: TGTGCCAGTAGTATAATAGGCTACAACACCGGGGAGCTGTTTTTT. This encodes CASSIIGYNTGELFF.

The chain employs TRBV9 and TRBJ2-7; TRBD2 might be the D (6 bases). CDR3 length equals 15 residues. Germline assignment: CDR1 SGDLS and CDR2 YYNGEE. Trimming removed 0 bases from V and 5 bases from J, with 15 bases in between. The CDR3 sequence: CASSVVGGFRDEQYF. The DNA for the CDR3 is TGTGCCAGCAGCGTAGTCGGAGGGTTTAGGGACGAGCAGTACTTC.